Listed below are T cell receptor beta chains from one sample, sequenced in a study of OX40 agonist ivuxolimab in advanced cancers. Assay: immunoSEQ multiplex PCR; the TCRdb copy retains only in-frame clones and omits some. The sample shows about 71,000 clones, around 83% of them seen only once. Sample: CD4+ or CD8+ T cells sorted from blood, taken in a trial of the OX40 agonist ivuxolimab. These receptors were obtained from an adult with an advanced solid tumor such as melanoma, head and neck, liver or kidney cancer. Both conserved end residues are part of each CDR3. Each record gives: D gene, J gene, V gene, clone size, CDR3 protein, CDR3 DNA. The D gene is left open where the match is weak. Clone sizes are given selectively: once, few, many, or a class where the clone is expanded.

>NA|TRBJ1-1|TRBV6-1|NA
CASLNSGTLNTEAFF
TGTGCCAGCCTGAATTCCGGGACCTTGAACACTGAAGCTTTCTTT
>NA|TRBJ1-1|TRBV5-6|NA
CASSPDLGGNTEAFF
TGTGCCAGCAGCCCCGATCTGGGGGGTAACACTGAAGCTTTCTTT
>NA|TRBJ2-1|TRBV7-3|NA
CASSAGAGGYNEQFF
TGTGCCAGCAGCGCGGGGGCTGGAGGCTACAATGAGCAGTTCTTC
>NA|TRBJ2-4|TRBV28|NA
CASSLLGSDIQYF
TGTGCCAGCAGTTTACTGGGATCGGACATTCAGTACTTC
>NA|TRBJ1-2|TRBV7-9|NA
CASSQQGLYGYTF
TGTGCCAGCAGCCAGCAGGGCCTCTATGGCTACACCTTC
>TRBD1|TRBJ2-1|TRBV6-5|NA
CASRPDRDYNEQFF
TGTGCCAGCAGGCCGGACAGGGACTACAATGAGCAGTTCTTC
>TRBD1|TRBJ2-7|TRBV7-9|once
CASSLRGTGYYEQYF
TGTGCCAGCAGCCTCCGGGGGACAGGGTACTACGAGCAGTACTTC
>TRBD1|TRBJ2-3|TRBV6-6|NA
CASRHRGDTQYF
TGTGCCAGCAGACACAGGGGTGATACGCAGTATTTT
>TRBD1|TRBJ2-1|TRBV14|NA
CASSQALGQGALSSYNEQFF
TGTGCCAGCAGCCAAGCCCTGGGACAGGGGGCGCTGAGCTCCTACAATGAGCAGTTCTTC
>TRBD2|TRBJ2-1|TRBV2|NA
CASTREGNEQFF
TGTGCCAGCACGCGGGAGGGGAATGAGCAGTTCTTC
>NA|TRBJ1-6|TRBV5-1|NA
CASSLEGDPYNSPLHF
TGCGCCAGCAGCTTGGAAGGGGACCCCTATAATTCACCCCTCCACTTT
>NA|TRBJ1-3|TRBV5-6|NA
CASSLDQGLGNTIYF
TGTGCCAGCAGCTTGGACCAGGGGTTAGGAAACACCATATATTTT
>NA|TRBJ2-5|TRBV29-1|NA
CSVRTPVQETQYF
TGCAGCGTCCGGACCCCCGTCCAAGAGACCCAGTACTTC
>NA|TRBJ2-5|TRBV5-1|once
CASSFSKETQYF
TGCGCCAGCAGCTTTTCTAAAGAGACCCAGTACTTC
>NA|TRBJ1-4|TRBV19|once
CATKWGSQNEKLFF
TGTGCCACGAAATGGGGCTCCCAAAATGAAAAACTGTTTTTT
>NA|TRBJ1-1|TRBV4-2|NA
CASNGANTEAFF
TGTGCCAGCAATGGGGCGAACACTGAAGCTTTCTTT
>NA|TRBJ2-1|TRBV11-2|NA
CASSPMGSSYNEQFF
TGTGCCAGCAGCCCGATGGGGAGTTCCTACAATGAGCAGTTCTTC
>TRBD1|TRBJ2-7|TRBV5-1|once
CASSLVTLGTGLSYEQYF
TGCGCCAGCAGCTTGGTAACACTCGGGACAGGACTCTCCTACGAGCAGTACTTC
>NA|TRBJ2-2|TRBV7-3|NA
CASSLTGGHNTGELFF
TGTGCCAGCAGCTTAACCGGGGGCCACAACACCGGGGAGCTGTTTTTT
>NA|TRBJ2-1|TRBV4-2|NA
CASSQDRRGVQFF
TGTGCCAGCAGCCAAGATCGAAGGGGAGTACAGTTCTTC
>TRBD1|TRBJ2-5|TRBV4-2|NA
CASSRQGRGETQYF
TGTGCCAGCAGCCGACAGGGGAGAGGAGAGACCCAGTACTTC
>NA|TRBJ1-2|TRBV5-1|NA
CASSLDTGPYGYTF
TGCGCCAGCAGCTTGGACACAGGTCCCTATGGCTACACCTTC
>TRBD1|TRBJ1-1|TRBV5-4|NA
CASSRTGNTEAFF
TGTGCCAGCAGCCGGACAGGGAACACTGAAGCTTTCTTT
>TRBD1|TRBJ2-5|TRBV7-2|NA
CASSLGQSIQETQYF
TGTGCCAGCAGCCTGGGACAGAGCATCCAAGAGACCCAGTACTTC
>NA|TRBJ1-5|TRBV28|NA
CASSFTTGGNQPQHF
TGTGCCAGCAGTTTCACGACAGGAGGCAATCAGCCCCAGCATTTT
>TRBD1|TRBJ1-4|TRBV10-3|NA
CATRLTGADEKLFF
TGTGCCACTCGGCTGACAGGGGCAGATGAAAAACTGTTTTTT
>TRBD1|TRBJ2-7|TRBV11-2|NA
CASSLGYTGGYEQYF
TGTGCCAGCAGCCTAGGATATACAGGGGGCTACGAGCAGTACTTC
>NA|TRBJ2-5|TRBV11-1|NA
CASSFTVQETQYF
TGTGCCAGCAGCTTTACAGTACAAGAGACCCAGTACTTC
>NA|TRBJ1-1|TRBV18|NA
CASSPGGKGTEAFF
TGTGCCAGCTCACCAGGGGGCAAGGGCACTGAAGCTTTCTTT
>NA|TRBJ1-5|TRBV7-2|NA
CASSEAPYQPQHF
TGTGCCAGCAGCGAGGCGCCCTATCAGCCCCAGCATTTT
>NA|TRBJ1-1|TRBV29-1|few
CSSRGVGGEAFF
TGCAGCTCTCGCGGGGTAGGGGGAGAAGCTTTCTTT
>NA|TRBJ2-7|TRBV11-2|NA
CASSLLVGRIYEQYF
TGTGCCAGCAGCTTATTGGTTGGCAGAATCTACGAGCAGTACTTC
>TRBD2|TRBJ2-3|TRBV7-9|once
CASSTASGSSTDTQYF
TGTGCCAGCAGCACTGCTAGCGGTTCTAGCACAGATACGCAGTATTTT